The clone carrying this T cell receptor beta chain is a singleton in its sample. Its antigen remains unidentified. An end of the junction differs from the germline gene, which may be a read error. The CDR3 is 13 amino acids. Germline V gene sequence: CDR1 SSHAT, CDR2 FNYEAQ (reference sequence). These data come from a study of a mutant IDH1 vaccine in newly diagnosed glioma. Looking at the study overall: Administration of eight vaccinations to patients took place in weeks 1, 3, 5, 7, 11, 15, 19, 23. Vaccines were first given 4-6 weeks after radiotherapy alone, or with temozolomide cycles. Former treatment meant radiotherapy, temozolomide, or both; the majority had gotten both. The study's findings and limits: Researchers report vaccine-induced immune responses in roughly 93% of patients.

The time point here: week 23, last vaccination. It was 300 ug of mutant IDH1 20-mer peptide that made up each vaccine dose, given with topical imiquimod. The table came from immunoSEQ multiplex PCR; TCRdb's copy has only in-frame clones and leaves some out. The data contain 58,000 or so clones, around 86% of them seen just once; the ten biggest clones take up roughly 1.5%. The genes are TRBV7-7 and TRBJ2-3; unclear D gene. Source: PBMCs, taken from a glioma patient whose treatment included an IDH1 peptide vaccine. The TCR was taken from a man in his forties or fifties with glioma. CDR3 DNA: TGTGCTAGCAGTCTCTATAGCACAGATACGCAGTATTTT. Translating gives CASSLYSTDTQYF.